The 26 T cell receptor beta chains reported below all come from one sample, sequenced in a study of T cell clonality in common variable immunodeficiency. TCRdb's copy holds only in-frame clones and misses some; the assay was immunoSEQ multiplex PCR. The sample offers roughly 57,000 clones and no singletons, the top ten holding 0.7% to 0.95%. The sample was peripheral blood mononuclear cells. Every receptor here comes from a person aged 18-69 years in good health.

This clone was seen many times. The read is 3 residues too short to cover the CDR3 end, so that end is filled in from the germline J gene. This chain uses TRBV7-2 with TRBJ1-2; D call uncertain. Trimming took off 8 bases at V and 4 bases at J, with 17 bases between the two ends. The CDR3 has 14 residues. CDR1 is SGHTA, CDR2 FQGNSA, per germline. CDR3 DNA (partial): TGTGCCAGCGAATCAAGGGCCGCGAGCTATGGC. The encoded protein is CASESRAASYG. The whole CDR3 is CASESRAASYGYTF. The full variable domain, rest sourced from reference TRBV7-2 and TRBJ1-2, is GAGVSQSPSNKVTEKGKDVELRCDPISGHTALYWYRQSLGQGLEFLIYFQGNSAPDKSGLPSDRFSAERTGGSVSTLTIQRTQQEDSAVYLCASESRAASYGYTFGSGTRLTVV.

In its sample, this clone was seen many times. The read falls 3 residues short of the CDR3 end, and the missing part is taken from the germline J gene. This chain links TRBV14 with TRBJ2-5, with no clear D. With 4 bases removed from V and 5 bases from J, the gap between germline ends came to 17 bases. Germline values: CDR1 SGHDN, CDR2 FVKESK. CDR3 length: 15 amino acids. CDR3 residues: CASSRGEGVVETQYF. CDR3 bases read: TGTGCCAGCAGCCGCGGAGAAGGTGTGGTGGAGACC.

This clone was picked up many times. The read halts 3 residues ahead of the CDR3 end, with the missing end drawn from the germline J gene. The V gene is TRBV6-1, the J gene TRBJ1-1; D gene ambiguous. Trimming took off 3 bases at V and 0 bases at J, with 2 bases between the two ends. Per the germline V gene, CDR1 is MNHNS and CDR2 is SASEGT. This CDR3 has 12 amino acids. The sequenced part of the CDR3 DNA is TGTGCCAGCAGTGATATGAACACTGAA. It is translated as CASSDMNTE. The complete CDR3 protein is CASSDMNTEAFF.

This clone was seen many times. The sequenced fragment ends 3 residues before the CDR3 boundary, so the rest is inferred from the germline J gene. V gene TRBV7-2 combines with J gene TRBJ2-6; weak D call: TRBD1 (5 bases). V lost 2 bases to trimming and J lost 4 bases, with 9 bases between them. The CDR3 sequence is 15 residues long. CDR1 is SGHTA and CDR2 is FQGNSA in the germline V gene. The CDR3 bases that were read are TGTGCCAGCAGCTTATACAGGTCAGGGGCCAACGTC. It yields the protein CASSLYRSGANV. The whole CDR3 protein is CASSLYRSGANVLTF.

There are many counts of this clone. The read terminates 3 residues ahead of where the CDR3 ends, so the germline J gene completes it. This rearrangement joins TRBV19 to TRBJ1-2; 7 nucleotides align to TRBD1. This CDR3 has 13 amino acids. CDR1 is LNHDA, CDR2 SQIVND, per germline (reference sequence). V was pared by 6 bases and J by 4 bases, with 5 bases of the junction left unmatched. The CDR3 loop reads CASSWTGFYGYTF. The sequenced CDR3 bases are TGTGCCAGTAGCTGGACAGGATTCTATGGC. The full variable domain, with the rest looked up from reference TRBV19 and TRBJ1-2, is DGGITQSPKYLFRKEGQNVTLSCEQNLNHDAMYWYRQDPGQGLRLIYYSQIVNDFQKGDIAEGYSVSREKKESFPLTVTSAQKNPTAFYLCASSWTGFYGYTFGSGTRLTVV.

This clone appeared many times. The missing CDR3 end, 3 residues past where the read stops, is filled in from the germline J gene. The rearrangement joins TRBV19 to TRBJ2-3; 10 bases match TRBD2. The junction had 10 bases not matched to a gene; V was cut back by 5 bases and J by 8 bases. The CDR3 loop spans 15 amino acids. The germline gives CDR1 LNHDA, CDR2 SQIVND (reference sequence). Partial CDR3 DNA: TGTGCCAGTAGTGCCGGGACTAGCGCTACTTTTACG. It yields the protein CASSAGTSATFT. The CDR3 as a whole reads CASSAGTSATFTQYF.

To note about this clone: The CDR3 is cut off 3 residues early in the read; its end comes from the germline J gene. V gene TRBV10-3 combines with J gene TRBJ2-1, with D maybe TRBD2 (6 bases). The V end lost 6 bases, the J end lost 8 bases, and 8 bases lay between the germline ends. Looked up from germline, CDR1 is ENHRY and CDR2 is SYGVKD. This CDR3 has 11 residues. The CDR3 protein is CAISGGDEQFF. The sequenced CDR3 bases are TGTGCCATCAGCGGGGGTGATGAG.

This clone was detected ten times or more. Other DNA variants within this sample encode the same CDR3. CDR3 DNA, as far as it was read: TGTGCCAGCAGCTTAGGCGGGGAGAACACTGAA. It specifies CASSLGGENTE. The entire CDR3 sequence reads CASSLGGENTEAFF. This rearrangement joins TRBV7-2 to TRBJ1-1, with unresolved D. The read halts 3 residues ahead of the CDR3 end, with the missing end drawn from the germline J gene. This CDR3 is built from 14 residues. Germline lookup yields CDR1 SGHTA and CDR2 FQGNSA. The V gene lost 1 base and the J gene lost 1 base, with 7 bases spanning the gap.

In its sample, this clone was seen many times. The read gets to within 3 residues of the CDR3 end, and the germline J gene fills in the rest. The chain combines TRBV10-3 with TRBJ1-1; D not resolved. The germline V and J ends were trimmed by 6 bases and 3 bases, with 14 bases remaining between them. The CDR3 runs to 14 residues. In germline, CDR1 is ENHRY, CDR2 SYGVKD. The DNA read from the CDR3 is TGTGCCATCAGCCTGTCAGAATCTTACACTGAA. As protein: CAISLSESYTE. The whole CDR3 sequence reads CAISLSESYTEAFF.

This clone was observed many times. The DNA ends 3 residues before the CDR3 does, and the rest of the CDR3 is filled in from the germline J gene. V is TRBV2 and J is TRBJ2-1, with D possibly matching TRBD2 (6 bases). Trimming took off 11 bases at V and 8 bases at J, with 13 bases between the two ends. The CDR3 spans 11 residues. Germline-derived CDR1 and CDR2 are SNHLY and FYNNEI. CDR3 DNA (partial): TGTGCCGGGGGTCTAGCGTATGAG. Its protein is CAGGLAYE. The entire CDR3 sequence reads CAGGLAYEQFF.

This clone was observed at least ten times. The CDR3 end falls 3 residues outside the read, so it is completed with the germline J gene. This chain connects TRBV18 to TRBJ2-5; no definite D call. The CDR3 runs to 15 residues. V lost 0 bases to trimming and J lost 2 bases, with 10 bases between them. Germline CDR1 KGHSH, CDR2 LQKENI. The covered CDR3 bases are TGTGCCAGCTCACCACCCTCACAGCTTCAAGAGACC. This gives the protein CASSPPSQLQET. The whole CDR3 protein is CASSPPSQLQETQYF.

This clone was detected many times. The read finishes 3 residues shy of the CDR3 end, and the germline J gene is used to complete it. This sequence joins TRBV28 and TRBJ1-2; 7 bases agree with TRBD1. The ends lost 11 bases at V and 4 bases at J; junction bases unmatched: 7. This CDR3 contains 12 residues. Germline assignment: CDR1 MDHEN and CDR2 SYDVKM. The sequenced part of the CDR3 DNA is TGTGCCGCTACAGGGGAAGGCTATGGC. Protein product: CAATGEGYG. The CDR3 as a whole reads CAATGEGYGYTF.

This clone was detected many times. CDR3 DNA (partial): TGTGCCAGCAGTCGACAGGGAGTAGCAACTAATGAAAAG. It codes for CASSRQGVATNEK. The whole CDR3 sequence reads CASSRQGVATNEKLFF. This chain uses TRBV6-2 or TRBV6-3 with TRBJ2-2; 7 positions agree with TRBD1. The missing CDR3 end, 3 residues past where the read stops, is filled in from the germline J gene. Germline values: CDR1 MNHEY, CDR2 SVGEGT. CDR3 size: 16 residues.

With regard to this clone: The read terminates 3 residues before the CDR3 end, so the remaining end is supplied by the germline J gene. The chain is built from TRBV2 and TRBJ2-3; D call uncertain. The CDR3 spans 16 residues. CDR1 SNHLY and CDR2 FYNNEI come from the germline V gene. The CDR3 DNA, read in part, is TGTGCCAGCAGTCCCACCGCCTCAGGTAGACAAGAGACG. This codes for CASSPTASGRQET. The CDR3 reads in full as CASSPTASGRQETQYF.

This clone was counted many times. The read terminates 3 residues ahead of where the CDR3 ends, so the germline J gene completes it. This chain links TRBV11-2 with TRBJ1-1; D is perhaps TRBD1 (5 bases). Germline CDR1 reads SGHAT; CDR2 reads FQNNGV. The CDR3 spans 12 residues. The chain's CDR3 is CASSRGVRGAFF. The DNA read from the CDR3 is TGTGCCAGCAGCCGAGGGGTCCGTGGG.

In its sample, this clone was seen many times. Coverage ceases 3 residues before the CDR3 finishes, and the germline J gene fills in the end. This rearrangement joins TRBV28 to TRBJ2-6; no definite D call. The CDR3 is 15 amino acids. Germline lookup yields CDR1 MDHEN and CDR2 SYDVKM. The V end lost 7 bases, the J end lost 1 base, and 11 bases lay between the germline ends. The CDR3 loop reads CASNSRVSGANVLTF. The covered CDR3 bases are TGTGCCAGCAACTCCCGGGTATCTGGGGCCAACGTC. The entire variable domain, with the rest obtained from reference TRBV28 and TRBJ2-6, is as follows: DVKVTQSSRYLVKRTGEKVFLECVQDMDHENMFWYRQDPGLGLRLIYFSYDVKMKEKGDIPEGYSVSREKKERFSLILESASTNQTSMYLCASNSRVSGANVLTFGAGSRLTVL.

This clone was found many times. The observed sequence ends 3 residues before the CDR3 terminus, with the missing tail filled in from the germline J gene. This chain uses TRBV5-1 with TRBJ2-2; 8 bases map to TRBD1. CDR3 size: 15 residues. V lost 4 bases to trimming and J lost 2 bases; unmatched junction nucleotides: 4. The germline V gene encodes CDR1 SGHRS and CDR2 YFSETQ. Partial CDR3 DNA: TGCGCCAGCAGCCCGACAGGGGAAAACACCGGGGAG. Its translation is CASSPTGENTGE. In full, the CDR3 is CASSPTGENTGELFF.

This clone was observed a handful of times. CDR3 DNA (partial): TGTGCCAGTAGTTCGGGACAGGGGGTTGAC. This gives the protein CASSSGQGVD. The entire CDR3 protein is CASSSGQGVDYTF. The chain recombines TRBV19 with TRBJ1-2; 11 nucleotides line up with TRBD1. The CDR3 is cut off 3 residues early in the read; its end comes from the germline J gene. This CDR3 has 13 amino acids. Germline CDR1 reads LNHDA; CDR2 reads SQIVND (reference sequence).

This clone has at least ten counts. The observed sequence ends 3 residues before the CDR3 terminus, with the missing tail filled in from the germline J gene. V usage is TRBV7-9 and J usage is TRBJ1-3, with a tentative D call TRBD1 (5 bases). CDR1 is SEHNR and CDR2 is FQNEAQ in the germline V gene (reference sequence). Trimming left V 8 bases short and J 7 bases short, with 9 bases between. The length of the CDR3 is 11 residues. The DNA read from the CDR3 is TGTGCCAGCGGCGAGGGGAACACC. Translation: CASGEGNT. The full CDR3 reads CASGEGNTIYF.

This clone was picked up many times. The read ends 3 residues before the CDR3 terminus; that terminus is restored from the germline J gene. V usage is TRBV4-1 and J usage is TRBJ2-5; D is perhaps TRBD2 (6 bases). The CDR3 extends over 14 amino acids. V lost 4 bases to trimming and J lost 3 bases, with 12 bases between them. Germline lookup yields CDR1 MGHRA and CDR2 YSYEKL. The sequenced CDR3 bases are TGCGCCAGCAGCCGTGGGGACTGGGAAGAGACC. Protein product: CASSRGDWEET. The complete CDR3 reads CASSRGDWEETQYF.

This clone has ten or more counts. The DNA ends 3 residues before the CDR3 does, and the rest of the CDR3 is filled in from the germline J gene. The J gene is TRBJ2-5, the V gene TRBV7-8; 9 positions match TRBD2. With V trimmed by 5 bases and J by 5 bases, 6 bases remained unmatched. Germline CDR1 is SGHVS and CDR2 is FQNEAQ. There are 14 residues in the CDR3. The CDR3: CASSPLAGVETQYF. The sequenced part of the CDR3 DNA is TGTGCCAGCAGCCCCTTAGCGGGGGTTGAGACC. Drawing the rest from reference TRBV7-8 and TRBJ2-5, the complete variable domain is GAGVSQSPRYKVAKRGQDVALRCDPISGHVSLFWYQQALGQGPEFLTYFQNEAQLDKSGLPSDRFFAERPEGSVSTLKIQRTQQEDSAVYLCASSPLAGVETQYFGPGTRLLVL.

Many counts were recorded for this clone. The CDR3 end is not reached by the read, which stops 3 residues before it; the germline J gene fills it in. This sequence joins TRBV7-3 and TRBJ1-1; D gene uncertain. The CDR3 spans 15 residues. From germline, CDR1 is SGHTA and CDR2 FQGTGA. Trimming took 10 bases from V and 6 from J, leaving 24 bases between them. CDR3 DNA, as far as it was read: TGTGCCACCTCCCGCGGCCGGATTGAGGACTCTGAA. Protein sequence: CATSRGRIEDSE. The whole CDR3 sequence is CATSRGRIEDSEAFF. Variable domain in full (rest from reference TRBV7-3 and TRBJ1-1): GAGVSQTPSNKVTEKGKYVELRCDPISGHTALYWYRQSLGQGPEFLIYFQGTGAADDSGLPNDRFFAVRPEGSVSTLKIQRTERGDSAVYLCATSRGRIEDSEAFFGQGTRLTVV.

This clone was observed many times. The read terminates 3 residues ahead of where the CDR3 ends, so the germline J gene completes it. V and J are TRBV6-1 and TRBJ2-3; 10 positions agree with TRBD1. CDR3 length: 16 residues. CDR1 MNHNS and CDR2 SASEGT come from the germline V gene. The CDR3 loop is CASSEGTGGTQETQYF. The sequenced part of the CDR3 DNA is TGTGCCAGCAGTGAAGGGACAGGGGGAACGCAAGAGACG.

This clone occurred many times. CDR3 region: CASSGTKAGTDTQYF. Incomplete CDR3 DNA: TGTGCCAGCAGCGGTACAAAAGCGGGCACAGATACG. V usage is TRBV9 and J usage is TRBJ2-3; D is perhaps TRBD2 (5 bases). The missing CDR3 end, 3 residues past where the read stops, is filled in from the germline J gene. This CDR3 comprises 15 residues. The V and J ends lost 3 bases and 1 base respectively, with 12 bases between them. Looked up from germline, CDR1 is SGDLS and CDR2 is YYNGEE.

This clone has a count of ten or more. The read terminates 3 residues before the CDR3 end, so the remaining end is supplied by the germline J gene. The chain recombines TRBV19 with TRBJ1-6; possibly TRBD1 for D (5 bases). The V end lost 5 bases, the J end lost 7 bases, and 15 bases lay between the germline ends. The CDR3 spans 15 residues. Germline-derived CDR1 and CDR2 are LNHDA and SQIVND (reference sequence). The covered CDR3 bases are TGTGCCAGTAGTCCCAGGGCGGAAATCAATTCACCC. It yields the protein CASSPRAEINSP. The whole CDR3 protein reads CASSPRAEINSPLHF.

There are many counts of this clone. The observed sequence ends 3 residues before the CDR3 terminus, with the missing tail filled in from the germline J gene. This sequence joins TRBV20-1 and TRBJ2-2, with 9 bases that match TRBD2. The CDR3 has 16 residues. Germline lookup yields CDR1 DFQATT and CDR2 SNEGSKA (reference sequence). Trimming removed 0 bases from V and 6 bases from J; junction bases left unmatched: 8. The covered CDR3 bases are TGCAGTGCTAGAGATCGGGCGGGAGGGCGATCCGGGGAG. Translated: CSARDRAGGRSGE. The CDR3 in full is CSARDRAGGRSGELFF.